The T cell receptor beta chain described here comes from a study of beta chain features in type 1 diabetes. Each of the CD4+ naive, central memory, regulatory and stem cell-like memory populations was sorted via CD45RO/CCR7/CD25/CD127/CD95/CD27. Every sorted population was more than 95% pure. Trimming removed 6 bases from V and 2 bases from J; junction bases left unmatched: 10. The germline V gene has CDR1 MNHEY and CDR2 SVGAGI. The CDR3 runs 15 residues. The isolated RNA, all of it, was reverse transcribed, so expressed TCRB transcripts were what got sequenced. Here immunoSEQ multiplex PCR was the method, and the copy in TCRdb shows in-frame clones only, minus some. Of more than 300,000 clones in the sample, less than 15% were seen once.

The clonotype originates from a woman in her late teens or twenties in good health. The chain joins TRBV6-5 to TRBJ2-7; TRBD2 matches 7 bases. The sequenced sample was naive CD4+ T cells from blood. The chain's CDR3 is CASRKAGSGTYEQYF. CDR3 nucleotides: TGTGCCAGCAGGAAAGCGGGGAGTGGGACCTACGAGCAGTACTTC.